The 12 T cell receptor beta chains listed next were all sequenced from one sample in a study of cytomegalovirus exposure and HLA in healthy donors. Both 60 Vbeta primers and 13 Jbeta primers went into the PCR. The data were produced by immunoSEQ multiplex PCR, yet TCRdb's version contains in-frame clones alone and is incomplete. The sample contains about 93,000 clones, just over 75% of which appear only once. Sequences were obtained from PBMCs. The receptors here all came from a man aged 30 to 45 in good health and CMV-seronegative.

This clone was seen a few times. This chain joins TRBV6-5 and TRBJ1-1; 7 nucleotides line up with TRBD1. CDR3 length: 14 amino acids. Germline V gene data show CDR1 as MNHEY and CDR2 as SVGAGI. The V gene end was trimmed by 0 bases and the J gene end by 8 bases; junction bases not matched to a gene: 6. CDR3 amino acids: CASSYSRGPREAFF. The CDR3 DNA reads as TGTGCCAGCAGTTACTCGAGGGGGCCGCGCGAAGCTTTCTTT.

The chain employs TRBV19 and TRBJ2-7; 9 nucleotides align to TRBD2. Germline trimming cut 10 bases from V and 5 bases from J; bases unmatched to any gene: 15. The CDR3 loop spans 15 amino acids. In germline, CDR1 is LNHDA, CDR2 SQIVND (reference sequence). The CDR3 loop is CAKASGNPKGDEQYV. CDR3 DNA sequence: TGTGCCAAAGCTAGCGGGAACCCAAAGGGGGACGAGCAGTACGTC.

In DNA, the CDR3 is TGTGCCAGCAGGGAACTATACCAGGGGGCGACCTATGGCTACACCTTC. Its translation: CASRELYQGATYGYTF. The chain couples TRBV2 to TRBJ1-2; 8 bases are shared with TRBD1. The CDR3 length is 16 residues. Germline lookup yields CDR1 SNHLY and CDR2 FYNNEI. V lost 6 bases and J lost 4; bases outside the gene matches: 13.

The chain is built from TRBV7-9 and TRBJ1-1; 8 nucleotides line up with TRBD1. The germline V gene encodes CDR1 SEHNR and CDR2 FQNEAQ (reference sequence). J lost 4 bases, V lost 5 bases, and 6 bases had no gene match. This CDR3 spans 14 amino acids. The CDR3 coding sequence is TGTGCCAGCAGCCACGGACAGGGAAGCACTGAAGCTTTCTTT. It is translated as CASSHGQGSTEAFF.

This clone was seen many times. This sequence joins TRBV10-3 and TRBJ1-2; 8 nucleotides align to TRBD1. V shed 0 bases, J shed 3 bases, and the junction held 12 bases outside the gene matches. The CDR3 is 18 amino acids. Looked up from germline, CDR1 is ENHRY and CDR2 is SYGVKD. CDR3 in amino acids: CAISESGRGHSGDYGYTF. For the CDR3, the DNA is TGTGCCATCAGTGAGTCCGGCAGGGGGCATTCTGGTGACTATGGCTACACCTTC.

This chain connects TRBV4-3 to TRBJ1-4, with D perhaps matching TRBD1 (6 bases). Germline V gene data show CDR1 as LGHNA and CDR2 as YSLEER. V lost 4 bases, J lost 8 bases, and 17 bases lay in between. This CDR3 is 15 amino acids long. CDR3 loop: CASSPVAQGGEKLFF. The CDR3 nucleotides are TGCGCCAGCAGCCCGGTCGCACAGGGAGGGGAAAAACTGTTTTTT.

The chain uses TRBV19 and TRBJ1-2, with TRBD1 matching 9 bases. This CDR3 has 15 residues. V dropped 5 bases and J dropped 13; count of bases not matched to a gene: 17. The germline V gene has CDR1 LNHDA and CDR2 SQIVND (reference sequence). This CDR3 reads CASSSLQGASLITTF. CDR3 in DNA: TGTGCCAGTAGTTCTTTACAGGGGGCGAGTTTAATTACCACCTTC.

The genes are TRBV27 and TRBJ1-1, with D perhaps TRBD1 (5 bases). From germline, CDR1 is MNHEY and CDR2 SMNVEV (reference sequence). CDR3 length: 13 amino acids. The germline V and J ends were trimmed by 6 bases and 0 bases, with 8 bases remaining between them. CDR3 coding DNA: TGTGCCAGCAGCCTGACAGTGAACACTGAAGCTTTCTTT. Translated, it gives CASSLTVNTEAFF.

This clone was detected only a few times. The chain couples TRBV10-1 to TRBJ2-1; 14 bases match TRBD2. This CDR3 has 16 residues. CDR1 WNHNN and CDR2 SYGVQD come from the germline V gene (reference sequence). With 4 bases clipped from V and 5 bases from J, the junction kept 4 bases outside the gene matches. The CDR3 region is CASSAGLAGVNNEQFF. CDR3 nucleotide sequence: TGCGCCAGCAGTGCGGGACTAGCGGGAGTAAACAATGAGCAGTTCTTC.

The rearrangement uses TRBV12-5 and TRBJ2-3; 10 bases agree with TRBD1. Trimming removed 6 bases from V and 4 bases from J; junction bases left unmatched: 7. There are 15 residues in the CDR3. Germline V gene sequence: CDR1 LGHNT, CDR2 FRNRAP. This CDR3 is CASGKDRGHADTQYF. The CDR3 DNA is TGTGCTAGTGGGAAAGACAGGGGGCATGCAGATACGCAGTATTTT.

This sequence joins TRBV5-1 and TRBJ2-1, with TRBD2 matching 11 bases. J was trimmed by 2 bases and V by 4 bases; bases with no gene match: 2. This CDR3 has 15 amino acids. CDR1 SGHRS and CDR2 YFSETQ come from the germline V gene. CDR3 nucleotide sequence: TGCGCCAGCAGCATGGGACTAGCGGCCTACAATGAGCAGTTCTTC. It yields the protein CASSMGLAAYNEQFF.

This chain connects TRBV7-8 to TRBJ2-7, with 9 bases matching TRBD2. This CDR3 is built from 17 residues. Germline lookup yields CDR1 SGHVS and CDR2 FQNEAQ. With 3 bases clipped from V and 1 base from J, the junction kept 10 bases outside the gene matches. In DNA, the CDR3 is TGTGCCAGCAGCTTCTTTAGCGGGGGACGACAATCCTACGAGCAGTACTTC. Its protein is CASSFFSGGRQSYEQYF.